This is a list of T cell receptor beta chains from one sample in a study of T-cell reconstitution after alpha-beta-depleted transplantation in children. TCRdb re-derived calls from the PCR reads in MiXCR, one entry per CDR3 protein. In the table there are 240,000 or so distinct CDR3 sequences, approximately 12% of which are singletons. Sequencing was performed on PBMCs from the stem cell graft donor, taken from the stem cell graft. The receptors originated from a human donor who donated a stem cell graft to a child with acute lymphoblastic leukemia. CDR3s include the opening cysteine and the closing phenylalanine or tryptophan. D genes are given only for firm matches. Some rows have no size entry. The others give once, few or many, or a class for an expanded clone.

TGTGCCAGTAGTATAGCGACCGGTCGGCCAGAACCCTCCTACAATGAGCAGTTCTTC	CASSIATGRPEPSYNEQFF	NA	NA	TRBV19	TRBJ2-1
TGTGCCAGCTCACTGAGGCGTGGTACAGGGCCGGATACGCAGTATTTT	CASSLRRGTGPDTQYF	NA	few	TRBV18	TRBJ2-3
TGCAGTGCTAGGCGAGGACAGGGGGAGGTCGATGAGCAGTTCTTC	CSARRGQGEVDEQFF	TRBD1	many	TRBV20-1	TRBJ2-1
TGCAGTGCTAGGAACCCGGGGGTCGATGAGCAGTTCTTC	CSARNPGVDEQFF	NA	many	TRBV20-1	TRBJ2-1
TGTGCCAGCAGTTTATCGCGGTTCAAGCGGAGGAACGAGCAGTACTTC	CASSLSRFKRRNEQYF	NA	many	TRBV27	TRBJ2-7
TGCGCCAGCAGCTTGGGTGGGGGGCCGAGGGTATTGGATGAGCAGTTCTTC	CASSLGGGPRVLDEQFF	NA	many	TRBV5-1	TRBJ2-1
TGCAGCGTGCATGGACAGGAGGGCTACACCTTC	CSVHGQEGYTF	TRBD1	many	TRBV29-1	TRBJ1-2
TGCGCCAGCAGGAGAACGACAGGGGCCGGGGAGCTGTTTTTT	CASRRTTGAGELFF	TRBD1	many	TRBV4-1	TRBJ2-2
TGTGCCACCAGCAGAGATGAAGGGGGGAACACTGAAGCTTTCTTT	CATSRDEGGNTEAFF	NA	NA	TRBV15	TRBJ1-1
TGTGCCAGCAGTTCCGGGGCGGTCTACGAGCAGTACTTC	CASSSGAVYEQYF	NA	many	TRBV6-2/TRBV6-3	TRBJ2-7
TGTGCCAGCAGCTTAGGGGGGCAGGTGAATATTTATGGCTACACCTTC	CASSLGGQVNIYGYTF	NA	NA	TRBV7-9	TRBJ1-2